This T cell receptor beta chain was profiled in a study of CD8 T cells in ankylosing spondylitis (dated by TCRdb to the late 2010s). Describing the broader study: The study set out to find disease-linked TCR variants by profiling T cell receptor beta repertoires in ankylosing spondylitis patients and healthy donors. The full study cohort comprised about 24 ankylosing spondylitis patients and approximately 100 healthy donors. Samples of peripheral blood were taken, and for ankylosing spondylitis patients, synovial fluid was collected as well.

Paper-wide results and their limitations: Blood from ankylosing spondylitis patients appeared to be characterized by a TCR beta motif made up of under ten highly homologous amino acid variants. Some TCR beta motif variants had previously been reported in synovial fluid and blood of reactive arthritis patients, which suggested common disease-initiation mechanisms. The disease-linked clones were reported as significantly enriched in matched synovial fluid samples from ankylosing spondylitis patients. In peripheral blood, the disease-linked clones were found at relatively low frequencies and had a CD8+ phenotype.

Sequencing instrument: Illumina HiSeq 2500. TCR beta libraries were prepared by quantitative 5'-RACE with molecular barcodes. Processing in the source paper ran as follows. Disease-linked TCR variants were identified with a new computational method built on a probabilistic model of VDJ rearrangement. TCRdb reworked the public reads: Q25 trimming with fastp, MiXCR clone assembly, productive beta chains retained. Identical CDR3 protein sequences are pooled into one entry, listed with their most common genes and DNA. TCRdb, not the original authors, processed these V and J calls. The sample records about 340,000 distinct CDR3 sequences, about 14% of which are singletons. The ten largest make up about 1% of the sample. About this clonotype itself: Its antigen has not been determined. No much larger clone is present one base from it, and per-base qualities are unavailable.

Reading from cysteine to phenylalanine, the CDR3 counts 15 amino acids. The entry retains the CDR3 DNA only, 45 bases that are in frame from base 1. V is pruned by 2 bases and J by 7 bases, leaving 7 bases of the junction without a gene match. This sequence uses TRBV12-3 or TRBV12-4 and TRBJ2-1, with 8 junctional bases fitting TRBD2. Sequenced sample: blood, either unsorted or a sorted T cell fraction (not recorded which). The receptor's source is a male donor with ankylosing spondylitis or in good health (not recorded which). The DNA sequence is given as TGTGCCAGCAGTTTACGGGAGGGCCTGCGTAATGAGCAGTTCTTC. The encoded protein is CASSLREGLRNEQFF.